The entry that follows covers one T cell receptor beta chain sequence. Germline V gene lookup returns CDR1 SGHKS and CDR2 YYEKEE (reference sequence). The CDR3 is made up of 17 amino acids. With V trimmed by 5 bases and J by 1 base, 10 bases remained unmatched. The data were produced by immunoSEQ multiplex PCR, yet TCRdb's version contains in-frame clones alone and is incomplete. The table has tens of thousands of clones, more than 70% seen once; the top ten hold 2% to 3%. These data originate in a study of OX40 agonist ivuxolimab in advanced cancers. V gene TRBV5-5 combines with J gene TRBJ1-5; 9 positions agree with TRBD1. This sample comprised CD4+ or CD8+ T cells sorted from blood, obtained in a trial of the OX40 agonist ivuxolimab. The receptor was isolated from an adult with an advanced solid tumor such as melanoma, head and neck, liver or kidney cancer. CDR3 loop: CASSTTGGARSNQPQHF. CDR3 in DNA: TGTGCCAGCAGTACTACAGGGGGCGCGCGGAGCAATCAGCCCCAGCATTTT.